Listed below are T cell receptor beta chains from one sample, sequenced in a study of blood T cell repertoires in COVID-19. Generated by immunoSEQ multiplex PCR, the TCRdb table keeps only in-frame clones and is missing some. The data contain 110,000 to 150,000 clones, 65% to 85% of them singletons. The sequenced sample was peripheral blood. These receptors were collected from a woman between 55 and 75 years old with acute or convalescent COVID-19. CDR3s include the opening cysteine and the closing phenylalanine or tryptophan. A D gene is named only where the DNA matches it firmly. Rows give clone size only sometimes, using once, few, many, or a class for an expanded clone.

cdr3_aa	cdr3_nt	v_call	clone_size	j_call	d_call
CASSVDVLSRTNAGELFF	TGTGCCAGTAGCGTCGACGTACTATCCCGGACAAACGCCGGGGAGCTGTTTTTT	TRBV19	.	TRBJ2-2	.
CASSPRGRGTEAFF	TGTGCCAGCTCCCCCAGGGGGCGCGGAACTGAAGCTTTCTTT	TRBV18	.	TRBJ1-1	TRBD1
CASSLGTGLRFF	TGTGCCAGCAGTCTGGGGACAGGCTTGCGGTTCTTC	TRBV28	.	TRBJ2-1	TRBD1
CAWSVQDYSNQPQHF	TGTGCCTGGAGTGTACAGGATTATAGCAATCAGCCCCAGCATTTT	TRBV30	few	TRBJ1-5	.
CASSLMGGGNQPQHF	TGTGCCAGCAGCTTGATGGGGGGAGGCAATCAGCCCCAGCATTTT	TRBV5-8	.	TRBJ1-5	.
CASSRAGGYNEQFF	TGTGCCAGCAGTCGAGCGGGAGGCTACAATGAGCAGTTCTTC	TRBV5-4	once	TRBJ2-1	TRBD2
CASSLGRTGGFNEQFF	TGCGCCAGCAGCTTGGGACGGACAGGGGGCTTCAATGAGCAGTTCTTC	TRBV5-1	.	TRBJ2-1	TRBD1
CASSLALGSDYGYTF	TGCGCCAGCAGCTTGGCCTTGGGCAGTGACTATGGCTACACCTTC	TRBV5-1	few	TRBJ1-2	.
CASRDRDWSQPQHF	TGTGCCAGCAGGGACAGGGATTGGAGTCAGCCCCAGCATTTT	TRBV6-5	.	TRBJ1-5	TRBD1
CASGGRRAEAFF	TGTGCCAGCGGCGGGCGGAGGGCTGAAGCTTTCTTT	TRBV28	once	TRBJ1-1	.
CASSPPPTQGSTDTQYF	TGTGCCAGCAGCCCCCCGCCCACACAGGGCTCCACAGATACGCAGTATTTT	TRBV7-9	once	TRBJ2-3	.
CASSLTSGSPDTQYF	TGTGCCAGCAGCTTGACTAGCGGGAGTCCAGATACGCAGTATTTT	TRBV7-6	.	TRBJ2-3	TRBD2
CASSLRTSGSSDNEQFF	TGCGCCAGCAGCCTCAGGACTAGCGGGAGTTCGGACAATGAGCAGTTCTTC	TRBV4-1	.	TRBJ2-1	TRBD2
CASRGTGSYEQYF	TGTGCCAGCAGGGGGACAGGGTCCTACGAGCAGTACTTC	TRBV6-5	.	TRBJ2-7	TRBD1
CASLRGLQSPFSSGNTIYF	TGTGCCAGCCTAAGAGGACTCCAGTCTCCGTTTAGCTCTGGAAACACCATATATTTT	TRBV7-9	.	TRBJ1-3	.
CASSLEAGFNYGYTF	TGTGCCAGCAGCTTAGAGGCAGGGTTTAACTATGGCTACACCTTC	TRBV7-8	.	TRBJ1-2	.
CASSVEPGLDEQFF	TGTGCCAGCAGCGTAGAACCAGGGTTGGATGAGCAGTTCTTC	TRBV9	.	TRBJ2-1	.
CASRGTSGRVEQFF	TGTGCCAGCAGAGGGACTAGCGGGAGGGTTGAGCAGTTCTTC	TRBV2	.	TRBJ2-1	TRBD2
CASSRLVGDTQYF	TGTGCCAGCAGTCGACTAGTAGGGGATACGCAGTATTTT	TRBV2	.	TRBJ2-3	.
CASRIRGAQNTIYF	TGTGCCAGTAGGATCCGGGGGGCACAGAACACCATATATTTT	TRBV19	.	TRBJ1-3	.
CASSLAQGTGGREQYF	TGTGCCAGCAGCTTAGCGCAGGGGACAGGGGGGAGAGAGCAGTACTTC	TRBV7-4	.	TRBJ2-7	TRBD1
CASSPSGAEYEQYF	TGTGCCAGCAGCCCCTCAGGGGCGGAATACGAGCAGTACTTC	TRBV6-5	.	TRBJ2-7	.
CASSFEGTLLDEQFF	TGTGCCAGCAGTTTCGAGGGAACCCTTTTAGATGAGCAGTTCTTC	TRBV28	few	TRBJ2-1	.
CASSHRSGLINYGYTF	TGTGCCAGCAGCCATCGGTCGGGTCTTATTAACTATGGCTACACCTTC	TRBV3-1/TRBV3-2	.	TRBJ1-2	.
CASRHLCGSTDTQYF	TGTGCCAGCAGACATTTGTGCGGAAGCACAGATACGCAGTATTTT	TRBV21-1	.	TRBJ2-3	.
CASSDNGNTIYF	TGTGCCAGCAGTGATAATGGAAACACCATATATTTT	TRBV6-1	once	TRBJ1-3	.
CASSQSMPLAGGPYEQYF	TGTGCCAGCAGCCAATCCATGCCTCTAGCGGGAGGGCCCTACGAGCAGTACTTC	TRBV4-2	few	TRBJ2-7	TRBD2
CASSQEWGGEAFF	TGTGCCAGCAGCCAAGAATGGGGGGGTGAAGCTTTCTTT	TRBV3-1/TRBV3-2	.	TRBJ1-1	.
CASSVRRQLGVSYNEQFF	TGTGCCAGCAGCGTCCGACGGCAGTTAGGGGTCTCCTACAATGAGCAGTTCTTC	TRBV7-8	once	TRBJ2-1	.
CASSIAVNNEQFF	TGTGCCAGTAGTATAGCAGTAAACAATGAGCAGTTCTTC	TRBV19	.	TRBJ2-1	.
CSAFRVDEQFF	TGCAGTGCCTTCCGGGTCGATGAGCAGTTCTTC	TRBV20-1	.	TRBJ2-1	.
CASSYRDRVYEQYF	TGTGCCAGCAGCTACCGGGACAGGGTCTACGAGCAGTACTTC	TRBV7-9	few	TRBJ2-7	TRBD1
CASSPWQGAFMNTEAFF	TGTGCCAGCAGCCCCTGGCAGGGGGCCTTCATGAACACTGAAGCTTTCTTT	TRBV7-9	.	TRBJ1-1	TRBD1
CASSFLDPGASVKFGAQPQHF	TGTGCCAGCAGTTTCCTGGACCCTGGAGCATCGGTCAAATTTGGGGCTCAGCCCCAGCATTTT	TRBV28	.	TRBJ1-5	.
CASSSTGGWGNIQYF	TGTGCCAGTAGTTCAACAGGGGGATGGGGAAACATTCAGTACTTC	TRBV19	.	TRBJ2-4	TRBD1
CATSRDRGGQYF	TGTGCCACCAGCAGAGATAGGGGTGGCCAGTACTTC	TRBV15	.	TRBJ2-5	.
CASSQVPSGPRDTQYF	TGCGCCAGCAGCCAAGTACCTAGCGGGCCCCGGGATACGCAGTATTTT	TRBV4-1	.	TRBJ2-3	TRBD2
CASSQLAGGIEQFF	TGTGCCAGCAGCCAACTAGCGGGAGGTATTGAGCAGTTCTTC	TRBV7-9	few	TRBJ2-1	TRBD2
CASSPGTSYEQYF	TGTGCCAGCTCACCAGGGACATCCTACGAGCAGTACTTC	TRBV18	.	TRBJ2-7	.
CASSPLLRTALHF	TGTGCCAGTAGTCCCCTCCTTAGAACGGCCCTCCACTTT	TRBV19	.	TRBJ1-6	.
CASREETGLGDF	TGTGCCAGCAGGGAGGAGACAGGGCTAGGGGATTTT	TRBV6-5	.	TRBJ1-5	TRBD1
CASSLFGLAGGNEQFF	TGTGCCAGCAGTTTATTCGGACTAGCGGGAGGCAATGAGCAGTTCTTC	TRBV27	.	TRBJ2-1	TRBD2
CAISDQGAYQPQHF	TGTGCCATCAGTGACCAGGGGGCTTATCAGCCCCAGCATTTT	TRBV10-3	.	TRBJ1-5	TRBD1
CASMWGQGIGELFF	TGTGCCAGTATGTGGGGACAGGGAATCGGGGAGCTGTTTTTT	TRBV19	.	TRBJ2-2	TRBD1